Shown below are 12 T cell receptor beta chains from a single sample sequenced in a study of blood T cell repertoires in COVID-19. The repertoire was sequenced with immunoSEQ multiplex PCR; TCRdb's copy has only in-frame clones and lacks some. The sample shows about 140,000 clones, roughly four fifths of them seen only once. Specimen: peripheral blood. Receptor source: a woman aged 60-75 years with acute or convalescent COVID-19.

The rearrangement uses TRBV4-1 and TRBJ1-2; unclear D gene. Germline V gives CDR1 MGHRA, CDR2 YSYEKL. Trimming left V 0 bases short and J 6 bases short, with 11 bases between. The CDR3 covers 14 residues. CDR3 nucleotides: TGCGCCAGCAGCCAAGAAGAAGGAGTCCATGGCTACACCTTC. Translated, it gives CASSQEEGVHGYTF.

The chain recombines TRBV11-3 with TRBJ2-7, with 12 bases identical to TRBD2. Per germline, CDR1 SGHNT and CDR2 YENEEA. Trimming removed 3 bases from V and 3 bases from J; junction bases left unmatched: 6. The CDR3 is made up of 16 amino acids. The DNA for the CDR3 is TGTGCCAGCAGCTTCGGACTAGCGGGAAGTCTCTACGAGCAGTACTTC. This encodes CASSFGLAGSLYEQYF.

The V call is TRBV11-3, the J call TRBJ2-1; 10 bases fit TRBD2. V lost 5 bases to trimming and J lost 7 bases; unmatched junction nucleotides: 8. CDR1 SGHNT and CDR2 YENEEA come from the germline V gene. The CDR3 length is 15 residues. CDR3 in amino acids: CASSPSSGSWNEQFF. In DNA form, the CDR3 reads TGTGCCAGCAGCCCTTCTAGCGGGAGCTGGAATGAGCAGTTCTTC.

V is TRBV29-1 and J is TRBJ2-7; 11 bases agree with TRBD2. Germline lookup yields CDR1 SQVTM and CDR2 ANQGSEA. This CDR3 is 16 amino acids long. V gave up 5 bases and J gave up 7 bases; unmatched junction bases: 16. As DNA, the CDR3 is TGCAGCGTTCGAACTAGCGGGAGTTCGAACCGTGGGGAGCAGTACTTC. Translation gives CSVRTSGSSNRGEQYF.

This chain joins TRBV4-2 and TRBJ1-2; 7 bases match TRBD1. Germline V gene lookup returns CDR1 LGHNA and CDR2 YNFKEQ. Losses at the gene ends were 0 bases for V and 4 bases for J; bases not matched to a gene: 5. The CDR3 runs 15 residues. In DNA form, the CDR3 reads TGTGCCAGCAGCCAAGAGGACAGGCGAAGCTATGGCTACACCTTC. This codes for CASSQEDRRSYGYTF.

This chain joins TRBV28 and TRBJ1-2; D might be TRBD1 (6 bases). The CDR3 contains 13 residues. Germline values: CDR1 MDHEN, CDR2 SYDVKM. Trimming pared 6 bases from V and 6 bases from J, leaving 14 bases between. The CDR3 DNA is TGTGCCAGCAGACCCCCGGGGGGCAATGGCTACACCTTC. This codes for CASRPPGGNGYTF.

The V and J genes are TRBV28 and TRBJ2-2; 9 positions agree with TRBD1. The V segment lost 4 bases and the J segment 3 bases; nucleotides outside the gene matches: 6. The germline gives CDR1 MDHEN, CDR2 SYDVKM. The CDR3 runs 16 residues. The CDR3 sequence is CASSSRDREDTGELFF. The CDR3 DNA reads as TGTGCCAGCAGTTCCCGGGACAGGGAGGACACCGGGGAGCTGTTTTTT.

This rearrangement joins TRBV21-1 to TRBJ2-7; no DNA check was done on the table's D call, TRBD1. TRBV21-1 is labeled a pseudogene. The CDR3 loop spans 16 amino acids. As DNA, the CDR3 is TGTGCCAGCAGCAAGGCGGATTACAGGGGGCAATACGAGCAGTACTTC. Translated, it gives CASSKADYRGQYEQYF.

The chain combines TRBV29-1 with TRBJ1-3, with D hard to call. Trimming took off 1 base at V and 8 bases at J, with 18 bases between the two ends. The CDR3 has 15 amino acids. Looked up from germline, CDR1 is SQVTM and CDR2 is ANQGSEA. In DNA, the CDR3 is TGCAGCGTTGAAGGACGGCGGGCCTACGGATACACCATATATTTT. The encoded protein is CSVEGRRAYGYTIYF.

Only one count was recorded for this clone. The chain employs TRBV11-3 and TRBJ2-6; 12 bases are a match to TRBD2. V lost 4 bases and J lost 2; bases outside the gene matches: 3. The V gene's germline CDR1 is SGHNT and CDR2 YENEEA. The CDR3 runs 17 residues. This CDR3 is CASSSRLAGAGANVLTF. The CDR3 nucleotides read TGTGCCAGCAGCTCAAGACTAGCGGGAGCTGGGGCCAACGTCCTGACTTTC.

The chain combines TRBV12-3 or TRBV12-4 with TRBJ1-3, with D possibly being TRBD1 (6 bases). The CDR3 consists of 13 residues. V was pared by 1 base and J by 9 bases, with 10 bases between. The CDR3 sequence is CASSLDRVSTIYF. CDR3 bases: TGTGCCAGCAGTTTAGACAGGGTGAGCACCATATATTTT.

The chain employs TRBV27 and TRBJ2-1, with 7 bases that match TRBD2. Per the germline V gene, CDR1 is MNHEY and CDR2 is SMNVEV (reference sequence). After removal of 5 bases from V and 7 bases from J, the junction contained 11 bases not matched to a gene. CDR3 size: 15 residues. The CDR3: CASSRLGLADNEQFF. For the CDR3, the DNA is TGTGCCAGCAGTAGGTTGGGTCTAGCGGATAATGAGCAGTTCTTC.